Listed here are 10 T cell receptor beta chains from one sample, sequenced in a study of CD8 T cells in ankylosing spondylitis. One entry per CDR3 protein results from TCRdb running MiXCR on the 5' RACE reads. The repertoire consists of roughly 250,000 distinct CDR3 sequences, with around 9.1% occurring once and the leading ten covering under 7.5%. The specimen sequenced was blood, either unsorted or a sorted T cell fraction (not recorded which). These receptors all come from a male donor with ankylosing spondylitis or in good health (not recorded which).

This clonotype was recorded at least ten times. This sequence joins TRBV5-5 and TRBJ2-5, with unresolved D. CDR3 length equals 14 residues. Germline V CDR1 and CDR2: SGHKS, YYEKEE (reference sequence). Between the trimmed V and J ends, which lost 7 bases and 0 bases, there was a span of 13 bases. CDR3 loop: CASGMPGNQETQYF. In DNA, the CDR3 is TGTGCCAGCGGTATGCCGGGTAACCAAGAGACCCAGTACTTC.

CDR3 nucleotides: TGTGCCAGCGGGACTAGCGGGGGGTCCGAAAAGACCCAGTACTTC. Its protein is CASGTSGGSEKTQYF. V usage is TRBV7-2 and J usage is TRBJ2-5; 15 nucleotides match TRBD2. J lost 6 bases, V lost 8 bases, and 7 bases had no gene match. This CDR3 region has 15 residues. CDR1 and CDR2 from the germline V gene are SGHTA and FQGNSA. Filled out from reference TRBV7-2 and TRBJ2-5, the complete variable domain reads GAGVSQSPSNKVTEKGKDVELRCDPISGHTALYWYRQSLGQGLEFLIYFQGNSAPDKSGLPSDRFSAERTGGSVSTLTIQRTQQEDSAVYLCASGTSGGSEKTQYFGPGTRLLVL.

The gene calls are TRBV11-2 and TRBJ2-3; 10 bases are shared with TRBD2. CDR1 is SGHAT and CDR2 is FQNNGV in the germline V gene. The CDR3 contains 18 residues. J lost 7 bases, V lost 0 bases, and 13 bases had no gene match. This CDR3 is CASSLEEGSGRARNTQYF. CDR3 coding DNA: TGTGCCAGCAGCTTAGAGGAGGGGAGCGGGAGGGCCAGGAATACGCAGTATTTT. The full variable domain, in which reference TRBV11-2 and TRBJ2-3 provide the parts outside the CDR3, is EAGVAQSPRYKIIEKRQSVAFWCNPISGHATLYWYQQILGQGPKLLIQFQNNGVVDDSQLPKDRFSAERLKGVDSTLKIQPAKLEDSAVYLCASSLEEGSGRARNTQYFGPGTRLTVL.

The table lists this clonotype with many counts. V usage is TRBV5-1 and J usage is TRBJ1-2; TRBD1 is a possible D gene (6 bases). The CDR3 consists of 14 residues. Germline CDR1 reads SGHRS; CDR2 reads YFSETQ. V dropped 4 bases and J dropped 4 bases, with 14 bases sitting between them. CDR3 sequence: CASSPRGGTYGYTF. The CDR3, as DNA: TGCGCCAGCAGCCCCCGAGGGGGGACCTATGGCTACACCTTC.

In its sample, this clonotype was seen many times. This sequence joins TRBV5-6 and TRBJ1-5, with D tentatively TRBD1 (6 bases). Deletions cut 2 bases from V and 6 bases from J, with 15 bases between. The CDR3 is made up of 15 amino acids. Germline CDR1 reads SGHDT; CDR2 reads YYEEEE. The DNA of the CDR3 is TGTGCCAGCAGCTTCGGACAGTCTAATATTCAGCCCCAGCATTTT. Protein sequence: CASSFGQSNIQPQHF.

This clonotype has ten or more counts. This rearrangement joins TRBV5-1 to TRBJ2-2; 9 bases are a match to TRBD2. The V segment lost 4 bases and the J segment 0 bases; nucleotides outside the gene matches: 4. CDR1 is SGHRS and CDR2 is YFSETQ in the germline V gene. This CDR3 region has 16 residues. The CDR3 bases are TGCGCCAGCAGCCGGACTAGCGACGCGAACACCGGGGAGCTGTTTTTT. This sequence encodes CASSRTSDANTGELFF.

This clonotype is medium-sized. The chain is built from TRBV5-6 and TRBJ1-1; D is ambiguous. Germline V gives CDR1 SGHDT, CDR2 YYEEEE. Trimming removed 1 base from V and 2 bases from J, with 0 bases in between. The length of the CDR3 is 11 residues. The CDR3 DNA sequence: TGTGCCAGCAGCTTGAACACTGAAGCTTTCTTT. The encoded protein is CASSLNTEAFF.

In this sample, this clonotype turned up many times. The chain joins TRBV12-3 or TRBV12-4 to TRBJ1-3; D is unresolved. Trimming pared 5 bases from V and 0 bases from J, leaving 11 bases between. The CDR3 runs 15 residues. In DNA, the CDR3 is TGTGCCAGCAGTCCTAACAGCGTCTCTGGAAACACCATATATTTT. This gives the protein CASSPNSVSGNTIYF.

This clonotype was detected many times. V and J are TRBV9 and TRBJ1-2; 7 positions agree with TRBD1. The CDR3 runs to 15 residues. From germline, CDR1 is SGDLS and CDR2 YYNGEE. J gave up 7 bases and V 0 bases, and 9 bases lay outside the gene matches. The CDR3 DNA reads TGTGCCAGCAGCGTAGAGTTCACAGGGGATACTGGCTACACCTTC. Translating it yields CASSVEFTGDTGYTF.

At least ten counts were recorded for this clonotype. This CDR3 is CASSQELAANYGYTF. The CDR3 DNA reads as TGCGCCAGCAGCCAAGAACTAGCGGCTAACTATGGCTACACCTTC. The J gene is TRBJ1-2, the V gene TRBV4-3; the D is unclear. V shed 0 bases and J shed 0 bases, with 8 bases lying between them. This CDR3 has 15 amino acids. The V gene's germline CDR1 is LGHNA and CDR2 YSLEER.